The 11 T cell receptor beta chains below were found in one sample sequenced in a study of blood T cell repertoires in COVID-19. Data came from immunoSEQ multiplex PCR; TCRdb stores just in-frame clones and leaves some out. The data hold 60,000 to 90,000 clones, with less than 85% observed a single time. Sequenced: peripheral blood. The receptor set was obtained from a human donor with acute or convalescent COVID-19. The donor label of this sample is uncertain.

This chain links TRBV29-1 with TRBJ2-3; tentatively, D is TRBD1 (5 bases). The V and J ends lost 7 bases and 1 base respectively, with 9 bases between them. There are 12 residues in the CDR3. Germline V lookup: CDR1 SQVTM, CDR2 ANQGSEA. The CDR3 DNA follows: TGCAGCGGTTCCAGGGGCACAGATACGCAGTATTTT. Its protein product is CSGSRGTDTQYF.

The genes are TRBV5-1 and TRBJ2-1, with TRBD1 matching 7 bases. The CDR3 has 14 amino acids. CDR1 is SGHRS, CDR2 YFSETQ, per germline. With V trimmed by 0 bases and J by 7 bases, 4 bases remained unmatched. The DNA for the CDR3 is TGCGCCAGCAGCTTGGGCGAACAGGGGAATGAGCAGTTCTTC. Protein sequence: CASSLGEQGNEQFF. Variable domain in full (rest from reference TRBV5-1 and TRBJ2-1): KAGVTQTPRYLIKTRGQQVTLSCSPISGHRSVSWYQQTPGQGLQFLFEYFSETQRNKGNFPGRFSGRQFSNSRSEMNVSTLELGDSALYLCASSLGEQGNEQFFGPGTRLTVL.

A few counts support this clone. V is TRBV5-4 and J is TRBJ2-7; the match to TRBD1 covers 9 bases. The V segment lost 6 bases and the J segment 5 bases; nucleotides outside the gene matches: 9. The CDR3 is 14 amino acids. The V gene's germline CDR1 is SGHNT and CDR2 YYREEE (reference sequence). CDR3 amino acids: CASNNRDRANEQYF. The CDR3 DNA reads as TGTGCCAGCAACAACCGGGACAGGGCCAACGAGCAGTACTTC.

This clone showed up just a few times. CDR3 DNA: TGTGCCAGCAGTTTACGGGATTTGGGGGCGCGTGGCTACACCTTC. It encodes CASSLRDLGARGYTF. The chain combines TRBV28 with TRBJ1-2; D may be TRBD1 (6 bases). The V gene lost 2 bases and the J gene lost 7 bases, with 17 bases spanning the gap. The V gene's germline CDR1 is MDHEN and CDR2 SYDVKM. The CDR3 extends over 15 amino acids.

The chain recombines TRBV11-3 with TRBJ2-3; TRBD1 might be the D (6 bases). The CDR3 is made up of 15 amino acids. Germline CDR1 SGHNT, CDR2 YENEEA. The germline V and J ends were trimmed by 1 base and 2 bases, with 10 bases remaining between them. The CDR3 region has the DNA TGTGCCAGCAGCTTAGGGACAGAGTTCACAGATACGCAGTATTTT. Protein: CASSLGTEFTDTQYF. Filled out from reference TRBV11-3 and TRBJ2-3, the complete variable domain reads EAGVVQSPRYKIIEKKQPVAFWCNPISGHNTLYWYLQNLGQGPELLIRYENEEAVDDSQLPKDRFSAERLKGVDSTLKIQPAELGDSAVYLCASSLGTEFTDTQYFGPGTRLTVL.

This chain joins TRBV11-2 and TRBJ2-2; TRBD2 is a possible D gene (5 bases). Germline values: CDR1 SGHAT, CDR2 FQNNGV. The CDR3 sequence is 15 residues long. The germline V and J ends were trimmed by 1 base and 4 bases, with 10 bases remaining between them. The CDR3 nucleotides are TGTGCCAGCAGCTTAGGAGGGTATGGCACCGGGGAGCTGTTTTTT. Protein: CASSLGGYGTGELFF.

The rearrangement links TRBV9 to TRBJ1-5, with D unresolved. Germline-derived CDR1 and CDR2 are SGDLS and YYNGEE. Between the trimmed V and J ends, which lost 0 bases and 5 bases, there was a span of 9 bases. The CDR3 extends over 14 amino acids. CDR3 amino acids: CASSVGGGYQPQHF. For the CDR3, the DNA is TGTGCCAGCAGCGTAGGGGGAGGATATCAGCCCCAGCATTTT.

The J gene is TRBJ2-3, the V gene TRBV5-1; TRBD2 is a possible D gene (6 bases). Trimming removed 4 bases at V and 1 base at J, with 16 bases between. The length of the CDR3 is 16 residues. Germline assignment: CDR1 SGHRS and CDR2 YFSETQ. CDR3 residues: CASSPGGVVGTDTQYF. The CDR3 DNA sequence: TGCGCCAGCAGCCCCGGAGGGGTGGTCGGCACAGATACGCAGTATTTT.

The chain has TRBV28 and TRBJ1-5, with TRBD1 matching 7 bases. This CDR3 has 14 residues. Germline lookup yields CDR1 MDHEN and CDR2 SYDVKM. V gave up 7 bases and J gave up 3 bases; unmatched junction bases: 6. CDR3 sequence: CASIEDRYNQPQHF. The CDR3 region has the DNA TGTGCCAGCATCGAGGACAGGTACAATCAGCCCCAGCATTTT.

The chain carries TRBV7-8 and TRBJ2-1, with TRBD2 matching 8 bases. CDR3 length: 14 amino acids. CDR1 and CDR2 from the germline V gene are SGHVS and FQNEAQ. With V trimmed by 3 bases and J by 8 bases, 6 bases remained unmatched. DNA of the CDR3: TGTGCCAGCAGCTTTCCGGGACTAGGCCATGAGCAGTTCTTC. This sequence encodes CASSFPGLGHEQFF.

The rearrangement links TRBV3-1 (or the pseudogene TRBV3-2) to TRBJ2-1, with TRBD1 matching over 10 bases. The ends lost 5 bases at V and 5 bases at J; junction bases unmatched: 9. The CDR3 runs to 16 residues. Germline-derived CDR1 and CDR2 are LGHDT and YNNKEL (reference sequence). The CDR3 protein is CASSTPGQGVHNEQFF. For the CDR3, the DNA is TGTGCCAGCAGCACCCCCGGACAGGGGGTTCACAATGAGCAGTTCTTC.